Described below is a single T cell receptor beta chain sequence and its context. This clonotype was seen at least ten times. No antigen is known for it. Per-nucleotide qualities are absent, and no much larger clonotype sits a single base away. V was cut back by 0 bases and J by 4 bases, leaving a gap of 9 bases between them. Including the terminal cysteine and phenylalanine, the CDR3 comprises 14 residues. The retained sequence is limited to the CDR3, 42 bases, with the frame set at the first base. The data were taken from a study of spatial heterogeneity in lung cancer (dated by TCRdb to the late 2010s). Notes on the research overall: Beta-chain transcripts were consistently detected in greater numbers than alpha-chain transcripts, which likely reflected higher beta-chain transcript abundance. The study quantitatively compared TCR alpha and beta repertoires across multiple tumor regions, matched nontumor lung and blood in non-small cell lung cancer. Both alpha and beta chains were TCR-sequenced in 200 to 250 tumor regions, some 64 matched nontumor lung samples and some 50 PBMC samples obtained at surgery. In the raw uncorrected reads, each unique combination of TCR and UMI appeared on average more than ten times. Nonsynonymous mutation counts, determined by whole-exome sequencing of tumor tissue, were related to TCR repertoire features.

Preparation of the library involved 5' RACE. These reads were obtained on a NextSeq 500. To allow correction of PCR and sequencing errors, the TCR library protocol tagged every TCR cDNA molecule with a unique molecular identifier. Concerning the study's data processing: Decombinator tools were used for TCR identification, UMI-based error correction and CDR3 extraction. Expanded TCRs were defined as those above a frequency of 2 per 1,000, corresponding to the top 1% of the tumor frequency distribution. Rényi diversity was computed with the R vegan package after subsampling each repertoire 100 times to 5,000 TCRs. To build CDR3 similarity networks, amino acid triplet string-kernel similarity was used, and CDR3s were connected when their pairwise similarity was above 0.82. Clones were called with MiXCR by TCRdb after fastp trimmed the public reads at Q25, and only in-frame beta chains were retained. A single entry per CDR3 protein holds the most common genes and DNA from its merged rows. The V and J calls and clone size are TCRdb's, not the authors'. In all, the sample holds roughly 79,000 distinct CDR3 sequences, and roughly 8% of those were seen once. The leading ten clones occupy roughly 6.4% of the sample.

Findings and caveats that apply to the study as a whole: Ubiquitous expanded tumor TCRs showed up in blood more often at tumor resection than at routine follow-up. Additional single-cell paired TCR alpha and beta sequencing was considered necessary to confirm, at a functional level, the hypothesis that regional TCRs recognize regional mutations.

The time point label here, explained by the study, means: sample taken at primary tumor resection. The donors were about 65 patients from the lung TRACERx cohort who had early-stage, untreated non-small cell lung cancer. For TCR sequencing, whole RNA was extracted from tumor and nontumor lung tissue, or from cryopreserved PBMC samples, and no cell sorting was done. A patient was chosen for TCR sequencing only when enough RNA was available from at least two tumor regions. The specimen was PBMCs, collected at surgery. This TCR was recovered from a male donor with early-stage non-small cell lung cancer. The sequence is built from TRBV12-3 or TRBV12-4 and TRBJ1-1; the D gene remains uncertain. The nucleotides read TGTGCCAGCAGTTTAGCTATCTGGGGCACTGAAGCTTTCTTT. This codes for CASSLAIWGTEAFF.